The 15 T cell receptor beta chains below all came from one sample that was sequenced in a study of CD8 T cells in Susac syndrome. An input of about 0.45 to 1 ug of RNA was subjected to reverse transcription using random hexamers. TCRdb re-analysed the immunoSEQ multiplex PCR reads in MiXCR, keeping a single row per CDR3 protein. This sample has approximately 100,000 distinct CDR3 sequences, with 85% to 95% found just once. Material: CD8+ T cells from PBMCs. These receptors were collected from a human donor in good health.

V usage is TRBV28 and J usage is TRBJ2-1, with D possibly TRBD2 on 5 matching bases. Trimming left V 7 bases short and J 0 bases short, with 16 bases between. There are 16 residues in the CDR3. Per the germline V gene, CDR1 is MDHEN and CDR2 is SYDVKM. For the CDR3, the DNA is TGTGCCAGCAACTTAAGCGGAGGTAGCTCCTACAATGAGCAGTTCTTC. As protein: CASNLSGGSSYNEQFF. Combining the CDR3 with reference TRBV28 and TRBJ2-1 gives the whole variable domain DVKVTQSSRYLVKRTGEKVFLECVQDMDHENMFWYRQDPGLGLRLIYFSYDVKMKEKGDIPEGYSVSREKKERFSLILESASTNQTSMYLCASNLSGGSSYNEQFFGPGTRLTVL.

This rearrangement joins TRBV25-1 to TRBJ1-1; D possibly corresponds to TRBD1 (5 bases). This CDR3 has 12 amino acids. Germline V gives CDR1 MGHDK, CDR2 SYGVNS. V gave up 7 bases and J gave up 6 bases, with 12 bases separating them. The CDR3 nucleotides read TGTGCCAGCACAGGGTCTATCCCTGAAGCTTTCTTT. The encoded protein is CASTGSIPEAFF.

The chain combines TRBV12-3 or TRBV12-4 with TRBJ2-1; D is ambiguous. The V end was cut by 2 bases, the J end by 8 bases, with 10 bases between. The length of the CDR3 is 13 residues. The chain's CDR3 is CASSLSGRDEQFF. The CDR3 coding sequence is TGTGCCAGCAGTTTAAGTGGTCGGGATGAGCAGTTCTTC.

The chain couples TRBV7-2 to TRBJ2-5; 10 bases are shared with TRBD2. Per the germline V gene, CDR1 is SGHTA and CDR2 is FQGNSA. J lost 1 base, V lost 3 bases, and 8 bases had no gene match. The CDR3 contains 17 residues. For the CDR3, the DNA is TGTGCCAGCAGCTTGGGGGAACTAGCGGGGCGCCAAGAGACCCAGTACTTC. This codes for CASSLGELAGRQETQYF.

The rearrangement joins TRBV5-1 to TRBJ2-1; D is undetermined. Per germline, CDR1 SGHRS and CDR2 YFSETQ. The CDR3 contains 13 residues. V was trimmed by 1 base and J by 4 bases, leaving 6 bases between them. This CDR3 reads CASSLSQYNEQFF. In DNA, the CDR3 is TGCGCCAGCAGCTTGTCGCAGTACAATGAGCAGTTCTTC.

The rearrangement links TRBV5-1 to TRBJ2-3; D perhaps matches TRBD2 (6 bases). The CDR3 sequence is 16 residues long. Germline V gene lookup returns CDR1 SGHRS and CDR2 YFSETQ. The V gene lost 0 bases and the J gene lost 2 bases, with 13 bases spanning the gap. CDR3 sequence (DNA): TGCGCCAGCAGCTTGGGACTAGGGGAAATCACAGATACGCAGTATTTT. Encoded protein: CASSLGLGEITDTQYF.

This chain uses TRBV7-2 with TRBJ2-5, with D possibly being TRBD2 (6 bases). Germline CDR1 reads SGHTA; CDR2 reads FQGNSA. V shed 1 base and J shed 5 bases, with 17 bases lying between them. The CDR3 has 16 amino acids. CDR3 loop: CASSLELGRSMETQYF. CDR3 nucleotide sequence: TGTGCCAGCAGCTTAGAACTGGGGAGGAGTATGGAGACCCAGTACTTC.

V and J are TRBV6-2 or TRBV6-3 and TRBJ2-1; TRBD1 might be the D (6 bases). Germline CDR1 is MNHEY and CDR2 is SVGEGT. V lost 5 bases, J lost 9 bases, and 14 bases lay in between. The CDR3 runs 13 residues. In DNA form, the CDR3 reads TGTGCCAGCAGTGAGGTAGGGGGTGGTGAGCAGTTCTTC. Its translation is CASSEVGGGEQFF.

The rearrangement links TRBV29-1 to TRBJ1-1; D unresolved. Per germline, CDR1 SQVTM and CDR2 ANQGSEA. The CDR3 has 15 amino acids. Trimming took 8 bases from V and 2 from J, leaving 21 bases between them. CDR3 DNA sequence: TGCAGCCTATCCCTTAGACCTTCAAGCAACACTGAAGCTTTCTTT. Protein sequence: CSLSLRPSSNTEAFF.

The V call is TRBV12-3 or TRBV12-4, the J call TRBJ2-7; 7 bases fit TRBD2. The CDR3 spans 14 residues. The V segment lost 6 bases and the J segment 3 bases; nucleotides outside the gene matches: 8. The CDR3 loop reads CASRRAGAYYEQYF. The DNA for the CDR3 is TGTGCCAGCAGGAGGGCGGGAGCCTACTACGAGCAGTACTTC.

The count of this clonotype is one. The chain couples TRBV5-1 to TRBJ1-2; D possibly corresponds to TRBD1 (6 bases). Germline V gene lookup returns CDR1 SGHRS and CDR2 YFSETQ. Trimming took 5 bases from V and 4 from J, leaving 27 bases between them. This CDR3 is 18 amino acids long. CDR3 loop: CASRGALGQKMRGYGYTF. The CDR3 region has the DNA TGCGCCAGCAGGGGGGCATTAGGACAGAAAATGAGAGGCTATGGCTACACCTTC.

The chain links TRBV20-1 to TRBJ2-1; 8 bases are shared with TRBD2. With 2 bases clipped from V and 8 bases from J, the junction kept 8 bases outside the gene matches. Per germline, CDR1 DFQATT and CDR2 SNEGSKA (reference sequence). This CDR3 has 14 residues. CDR3 protein: CSARSTSDTHEQFF. Written as DNA, the CDR3 is TGCAGTGCTAGATCGACTAGCGATACGCATGAGCAGTTCTTC.

This clonotype showed up just once. The chain recombines TRBV4-2 with TRBJ1-1, with 8 bases aligning to TRBD1. V lost 0 bases and J lost 0; bases outside the gene matches: 9. Germline-derived CDR1 and CDR2 are LGHNA and YNFKEQ. CDR3 length equals 18 residues. The CDR3 is CASSQEPGTGKVNTEAFF. The CDR3 bases are TGTGCCAGCAGCCAAGAACCGGGGACAGGTAAGGTGAACACTGAAGCTTTCTTT.

V and J are TRBV5-1 and TRBJ1-1; D might be TRBD1 (5 bases). The V gene lost 0 bases and the J gene lost 1 base, with 10 bases spanning the gap. Looked up from germline, CDR1 is SGHRS and CDR2 is YFSETQ. CDR3 length: 15 amino acids. The CDR3 nucleotides read TGCGCCAGCAGCTTGGCGACAGCTCCGAACACTGAAGCTTTCTTT. Protein sequence: CASSLATAPNTEAFF.

The rearrangement links TRBV12-5 to TRBJ2-1; TRBD2 agrees at 9 bases. Germline V gene data show CDR1 as LGHNT and CDR2 as FRNRAP. This CDR3 contains 15 residues. With V trimmed by 5 bases and J by 3 bases, 5 bases remained unmatched. In nucleotides, the CDR3 is TGTGCTAGTGGTCTCGGAGCGGGAGGCTACAATGAGCAGTTCTTC. Amino acids: CASGLGAGGYNEQFF.